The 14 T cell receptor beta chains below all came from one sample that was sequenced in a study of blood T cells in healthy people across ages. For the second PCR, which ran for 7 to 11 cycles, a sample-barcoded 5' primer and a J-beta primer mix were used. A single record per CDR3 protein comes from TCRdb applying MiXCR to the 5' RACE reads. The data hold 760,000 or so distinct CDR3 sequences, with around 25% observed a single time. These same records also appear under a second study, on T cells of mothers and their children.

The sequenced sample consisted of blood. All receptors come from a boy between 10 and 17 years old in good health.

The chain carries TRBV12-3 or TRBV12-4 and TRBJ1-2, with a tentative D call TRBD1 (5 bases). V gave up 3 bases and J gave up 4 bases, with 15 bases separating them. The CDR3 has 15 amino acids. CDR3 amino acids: CASSLGPAYGYGYTF. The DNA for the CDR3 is TGTGCCAGCAGTTTGGGGCCAGCCTATGGCTATGGCTACACCTTC.

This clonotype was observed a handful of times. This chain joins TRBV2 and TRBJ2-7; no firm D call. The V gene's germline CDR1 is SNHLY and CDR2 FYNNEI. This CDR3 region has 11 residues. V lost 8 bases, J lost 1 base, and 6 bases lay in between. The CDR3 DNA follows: TGTGCCAGCGGGAAGTCCTACGAGCAGTACTTC. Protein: CASGKSYEQYF.

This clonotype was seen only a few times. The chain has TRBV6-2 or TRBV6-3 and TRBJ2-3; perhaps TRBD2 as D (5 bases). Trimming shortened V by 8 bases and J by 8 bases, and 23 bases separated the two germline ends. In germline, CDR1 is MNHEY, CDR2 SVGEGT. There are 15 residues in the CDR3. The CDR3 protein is CASSDGISPSATQYF. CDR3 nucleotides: TGTGCCAGCTCGGACGGGATTAGCCCCAGTGCTACGCAGTATTTT.

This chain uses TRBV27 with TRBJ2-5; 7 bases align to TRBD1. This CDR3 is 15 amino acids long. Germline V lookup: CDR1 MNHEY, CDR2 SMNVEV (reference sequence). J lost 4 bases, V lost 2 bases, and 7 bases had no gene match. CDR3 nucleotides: TGTGCCAGCAGTTTAAGGACAGGAATTCTAGAGACCCAGTACTTC. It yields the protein CASSLRTGILETQYF.

The CDR3 here is CASSLITSGSYHEQFF. In DNA form, the CDR3 reads TGTGCCAGTAGTCTTATAACTAGCGGGAGTTATCATGAGCAGTTCTTC. This sequence joins TRBV19 and TRBJ2-5; 11 positions agree with TRBD2. The DNA end is more similar to TRBJ2-1, so the J call may be wrong. The CDR3 length is 16 residues. Per the germline V gene, CDR1 is LNHDA and CDR2 is SQIVND (reference sequence).

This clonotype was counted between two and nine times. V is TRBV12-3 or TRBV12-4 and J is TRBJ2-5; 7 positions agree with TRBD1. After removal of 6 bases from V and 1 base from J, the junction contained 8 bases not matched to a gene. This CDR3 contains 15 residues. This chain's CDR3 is CASSSDRVAQETQYF. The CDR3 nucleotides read TGTGCCAGCAGCTCAGACAGGGTCGCCCAAGAGACCCAGTACTTC.

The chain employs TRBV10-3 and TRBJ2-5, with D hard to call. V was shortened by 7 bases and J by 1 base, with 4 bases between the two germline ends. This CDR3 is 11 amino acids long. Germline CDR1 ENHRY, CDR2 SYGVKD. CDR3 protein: CAIKSQETQYF. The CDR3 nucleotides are TGTGCCATCAAGTCCCAAGAGACCCAGTACTTC.

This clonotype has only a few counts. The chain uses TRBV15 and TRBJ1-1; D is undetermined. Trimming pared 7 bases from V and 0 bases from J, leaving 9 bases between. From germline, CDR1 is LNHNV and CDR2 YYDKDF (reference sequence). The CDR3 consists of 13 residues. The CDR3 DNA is TGTGCCACCACCCAGGACTTGAACACTGAAGCTTTCTTT. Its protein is CATTQDLNTEAFF.

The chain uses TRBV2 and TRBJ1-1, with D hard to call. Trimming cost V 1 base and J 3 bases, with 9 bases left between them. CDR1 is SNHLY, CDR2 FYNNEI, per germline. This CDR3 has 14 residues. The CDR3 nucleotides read TGTGCCAGCAGTGAAGTTGAGAGGGACACTGAAGCTTTCTTT. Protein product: CASSEVERDTEAFF.

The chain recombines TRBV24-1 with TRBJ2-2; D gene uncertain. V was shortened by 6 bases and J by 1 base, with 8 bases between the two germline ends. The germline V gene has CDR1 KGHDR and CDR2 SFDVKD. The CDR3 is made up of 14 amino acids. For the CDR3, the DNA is TGTGCCACCAGTCCTCTCAAGAACACCGGGGAGCTGTTTTTT. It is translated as CATSPLKNTGELFF.

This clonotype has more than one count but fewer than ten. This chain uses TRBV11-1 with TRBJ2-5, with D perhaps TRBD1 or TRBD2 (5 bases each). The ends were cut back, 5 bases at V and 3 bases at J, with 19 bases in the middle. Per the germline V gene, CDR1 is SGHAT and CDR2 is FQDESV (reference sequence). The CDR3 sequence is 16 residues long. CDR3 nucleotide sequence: TGTGCCAGCAGCCCCCAGGGCACGGGAAGGAAAGAGACCCAGTACTTC. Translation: CASSPQGTGRKETQYF.

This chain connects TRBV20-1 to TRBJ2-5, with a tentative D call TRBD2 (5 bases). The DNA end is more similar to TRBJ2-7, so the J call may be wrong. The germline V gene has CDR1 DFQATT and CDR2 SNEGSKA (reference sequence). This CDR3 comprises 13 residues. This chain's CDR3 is CSAAGRRRDEQYF. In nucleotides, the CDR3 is TGCAGTGCGGCGGGTCGGAGGCGGGACGAGCAGTACTTC.

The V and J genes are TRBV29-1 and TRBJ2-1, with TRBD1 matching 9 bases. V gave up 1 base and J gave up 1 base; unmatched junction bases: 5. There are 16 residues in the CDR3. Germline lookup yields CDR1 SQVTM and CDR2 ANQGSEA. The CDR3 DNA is TGCAGCGTTGAAGGACCACAGGGGGCGTCCTACAATGAGCAGTTCTTC. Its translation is CSVEGPQGASYNEQFF.

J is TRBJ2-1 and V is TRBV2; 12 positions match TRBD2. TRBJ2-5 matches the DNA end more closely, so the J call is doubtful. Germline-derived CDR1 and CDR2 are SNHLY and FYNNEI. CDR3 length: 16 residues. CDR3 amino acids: CASSGRLAGVEETQYF. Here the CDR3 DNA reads TGTGCCAGCAGTGGTCGACTAGCGGGAGTCGAAGAGACCCAGTACTTC.